This note documents a single T cell receptor (beta chain) sequence. Its specificity is unknown. The CDR3 runs 15 residues. V lost 4 bases to trimming and J lost 3 bases, with 16 bases between them. The germline CDR1 and CDR2 sequences are SGHRS and YFSETQ. TCRdb keeps only in-frame clones here, not all; method: immunoSEQ multiplex PCR. The data show some 130,000 clones, 92% seen once. This specimen belongs to a study of T cell responses to AZD1222 COVID-19 vaccine. Background on the study: Second-dose timings of about 4 or about 12 weeks were pooled.

Whole-study findings and limits: Donors, mostly white British, included more females; clonal diversity was possibly underestimated. Close to half of all spike-specific TCRs reportedly target regions of the variants that are unmutated.

The clonotype originates from an adult in good health. The chain employs TRBV5-1 and TRBJ1-1; perhaps TRBD1 as D (5 bases). The starting material was peripheral blood, obtained on day 0 of AZD1222 vaccination. In DNA, the CDR3 is TGCGCCAGCAGCCCGCGGACACTAAGGGACACTGAAGCTTTCTTT. This translates into CASSPRTLRDTEAFF.